The rows below give T cell receptor beta chains drawn from one sample of a study of OX40 agonist ivuxolimab in advanced cancers. Profiled with immunoSEQ multiplex PCR; TCRdb holds only in-frame clones, not every one. This table holds 20,000 to 25,000 clones, roughly 79% found once. Sequenced here: CD4+ or CD8+ T cells sorted from blood, sampled in a trial of the OX40 agonist ivuxolimab. These receptors came from an adult with an advanced solid tumor such as melanoma, head and neck, liver or kidney cancer. CDR3s include the opening cysteine and the closing phenylalanine or tryptophan. The D gene is left open where the match is weak.

TRBJ2-7,TRBV29-1,NA,CSARGSGSINSYEQYF,TGCAGTGCCCGAGGGTCGGGCAGTATCAACTCCTACGAGCAGTACTTC
TRBJ1-6,TRBV10-3,TRBD1,CAISENSDRGLRDSPLHF,TGTGCCATCAGTGAGAATTCGGACAGGGGGCTTAGGGATTCACCCCTCCACTTT
TRBJ1-1,TRBV27,TRBD1,CASSLRTGDVEAFF,TGTGCCAGCAGTCTCAGGACAGGGGATGTTGAAGCTTTCTTT
TRBJ2-5,TRBV7-4,TRBD2,CASSLTGLAGWETQYF,TGTGCCAGCAGCTTAACCGGACTAGCGGGGTGGGAGACCCAGTACTTC
TRBJ2-3,TRBV10-1,NA,CASSESDQGIGTQYF,TGCGCCAGCAGTGAGTCTGACCAGGGGATTGGTACGCAGTATTTT
TRBJ1-1,TRBV19,TRBD1,CASNPQGASTEAFF,TGTGCCAGTAATCCACAGGGGGCTAGTACTGAAGCTTTCTTT
TRBJ2-2,TRBV19,NA,CASSISQHTGELFF,TGTGCCAGTAGTATCTCACAGCACACCGGGGAGCTGTTTTTT
TRBJ2-1,TRBV9,TRBD2,CASSAGTSETEQFF,TGTGCCAGCAGCGCCGGGACTAGCGAAACTGAGCAGTTCTTC
TRBJ2-5,TRBV30,NA,CAWRSLQETQYF,TGTGCCTGGAGGAGTCTCCAAGAGACCCAGTACTTC
TRBJ2-7,TRBV19,NA,CASSLDNSYEQYF,TGTGCCAGTAGCTTGGACAACTCCTACGAGCAGTACTTC
TRBJ1-1,TRBV11-2,NA,CASSLAFGQVAFF,TGTGCCAGCAGCTTAGCTTTTGGGCAGGTAGCTTTCTTT
TRBJ1-6,TRBV19,NA,CASSIGPVPNSPLHF,TGTGCCAGTAGTATTGGTCCAGTACCCAATTCACCCCTCCACTTT
TRBJ1-2,TRBV6-1,TRBD1,CASNLQGADYGYTF,TGTGCCAGCAACCTACAGGGGGCTGACTATGGCTACACCTTC
TRBJ1-2,TRBV7-8,NA,CASSLGTANNYGYTF,TGTGCCAGCAGCTTAGGGACAGCTAATAACTATGGCTACACCTTC
TRBJ1-1,TRBV14,NA,CASSKQGGVRTEAFF,TGTGCCAGCAGCAAACAGGGAGGGGTGAGAACTGAAGCTTTCTTT
TRBJ1-2,TRBV15,NA,CATSRDHASNYGYTF,TGTGCCACCAGCAGAGATCACGCATCTAACTATGGCTACACCTTC
TRBJ1-6,TRBV19,NA,CASREGLYSPLHF,TGTGCCAGTCGCGAAGGGCTTTATTCACCCCTCCACTTT